The 18 T cell receptor beta chains below were found in one sample sequenced in a study of shared clonotypes between healthy human individuals (dated by TCRdb to 2019 to 2021). The library relied on the immunoSEQ multiplex PCR assay. TCRdb's version of the immuneACCESS table is confined to in-frame rearrangements and falls short of the full clone set. An unresolved V gene accounts for under half of the shortfall where checked; the remainder is of unknown origin. In all, the sample holds some 1.5 million clones, and roughly 95% of those were seen once. Together, the top ten hold more than 0.9% of the sample. Material for sequencing was naive CD4+ T cells sorted from blood. What the cell subset or site label conveys for this sample: CD45RA+ positively selected. These receptors were taken from a man aged 30-40 years in good health.

This chain joins TRBV13 and TRBJ2-7, with 8 bases lining up with TRBD2. V was clipped by 5 bases and J by 6 bases; unmatched bases: 9. Germline CDR1 is PRHDT and CDR2 is FYEKMQ (reference sequence). The CDR3 runs to 14 residues. The CDR3 region is CASSLRAGGVEQYF. The DNA of the CDR3 is TGTGCCAGCAGCCTCCGGGCGGGAGGAGTCGAGCAGTACTTC. Drawing the rest from reference TRBV13 and TRBJ2-7, the complete variable domain is AAGVIQSPRHLIKEKRETATLKCYPIPRHDTVYWYQQGPGQDPQFLISFYEKMQSDKGSIPDRFSAQQFSDYHSELNMSSLELGDSALYFCASSLRAGGVEQYFGPGTRLTVT.

Turning to this clone: Within the sample, other DNA sequences also encode this same CDR3. J is TRBJ1-5 and V is TRBV2; D is unresolved. This CDR3 comprises 14 residues. Germline assignment: CDR1 SNHLY and CDR2 FYNNEI. Trimming took 0 bases from V and 5 from J, leaving 8 bases between them. The CDR3 protein is CASSEARVDQPQHF. Written as DNA, the CDR3 is TGTGCCAGCAGTGAAGCGAGAGTAGATCAGCCCCAGCATTTT.

The V call is TRBV28, the J call TRBJ2-6, with 7 bases lining up with TRBD1. CDR1 is MDHEN and CDR2 is SYDVKM in the germline V gene. The CDR3 is 17 amino acids. Losses at the gene ends were 4 bases for V and 0 bases for J; bases not matched to a gene: 6. CDR3 sequence: CASSSPTGNSGANVLTF. Here the CDR3 DNA reads TGTGCCAGCAGTTCACCGACAGGGAACTCTGGGGCCAACGTCCTGACTTTC. Supplemented by reference TRBV28 and TRBJ2-6, the full variable domain reads DVKVTQSSRYLVKRTGEKVFLECVQDMDHENMFWYRQDPGLGLRLIYFSYDVKMKEKGDIPEGYSVSREKKERFSLILESASTNQTSMYLCASSSPTGNSGANVLTFGAGSRLTVL.

The CDR3 reads CASSFTGRYEQYF. The CDR3 DNA reads as TGTGCCAGCAGCTTTACAGGCCGGTACGAGCAGTACTTC. J is TRBJ2-7 and V is TRBV5-6, with D tentatively TRBD1 (5 bases). Germline V gives CDR1 SGHDT, CDR2 YYEEEE. The CDR3 runs to 13 residues. V was clipped by 2 bases and J by 4 bases, with 10 bases between them.

The chain is built from TRBV18 and TRBJ2-6, with D possibly TRBD1 on 5 matching bases. V lost 4 bases and J lost 3, with 10 bases in between. Germline CDR1 is KGHSH and CDR2 is LQKENI. The CDR3 is 15 amino acids. CDR3 sequence (DNA): TGTGCCAGCTCACTTTCAGGGTTTGGGGCCAACGTCCTGACTTTC. As protein: CASSLSGFGANVLTF.

The chain employs TRBV2 and TRBJ2-3; 10 bases are shared with TRBD2. Looked up from germline, CDR1 is SNHLY and CDR2 is FYNNEI. The length of the CDR3 is 16 residues. Trimming cost V 8 bases and J 3 bases; bases outside gene matches: 11. The CDR3, as DNA: TGTGCCAGCCCCGGGACTAGCGCAGTGGAGACAGATACGCAGTATTTT. Amino acid sequence: CASPGTSAVETDTQYF.

The chain links TRBV5-1 to TRBJ2-3, with D unresolved. The V gene's germline CDR1 is SGHRS and CDR2 YFSETQ. This CDR3 has 13 amino acids. Trimming cost V 4 bases and J 0 bases, with 6 bases left between them. The CDR3 coding sequence is TGCGCCAGCAGCACCGAAAGCACAGATACGCAGTATTTT. Translating gives CASSTESTDTQYF.

The table lists this clone with a count of one. The J gene is TRBJ2-7, the V gene TRBV18; TRBD1 aligns across 9 bases. V lost 4 bases, J lost 7 bases, and 8 bases stayed unmatched. Looked up from germline, CDR1 is KGHSH and CDR2 is LQKENI. The CDR3 runs 14 residues. The CDR3 region has the DNA TGTGCCAGCTCACGGGACAGGGTTGAAGGAGAGCAGTACTTC. Protein: CASSRDRVEGEQYF.

The V call is TRBV27, the J call TRBJ2-1; 14 bases are shared with TRBD2. The CDR3 sequence is 13 residues long. Germline V CDR1 and CDR2: MNHEY, SMNVEV (reference sequence). V lost 11 bases, J lost 7 bases, and 4 bases stayed unmatched. CDR3 DNA: TGTGCCTGCGGGACTAGCGGGAGAAATGAGCAGTTCTTC. Its translation is CACGTSGRNEQFF.

The chain couples TRBV18 to TRBJ2-3; 10 bases align to TRBD2. V lost 5 bases, J lost 4 bases, and 6 bases stayed unmatched. The V gene's germline CDR1 is KGHSH and CDR2 LQKENI. The CDR3 is made up of 15 amino acids. The chain's CDR3 is CASSSLAGASDTQYF. The CDR3 nucleotides are TGTGCCAGCTCATCTCTAGCGGGAGCGTCAGATACGCAGTATTTT.

This clone was counted between two and nine times. The sample contains more than one DNA sequence encoding this CDR3. The V gene is TRBV5-1, the J gene TRBJ2-3; D is ambiguous. The CDR3 consists of 13 residues. V gave up 0 bases and J gave up 2 bases, with 4 bases separating them. Germline loops: CDR1 SGHRS, CDR2 YFSETQ. Here the CDR3 reads CASSLGATDTQYF. The CDR3 DNA sequence: TGCGCCAGCAGCTTGGGGGCCACAGATACGCAGTATTTT.

The chain carries TRBV7-2 and TRBJ2-3, with TRBD2 identical over 14 bases. Germline CDR1 is SGHTA and CDR2 is FQGNSA. After removal of 5 bases from V and 4 bases from J, the junction contained 8 bases not matched to a gene. CDR3 length equals 17 residues. The CDR3: CASSQTSGRAGSDTQYF. Written as DNA, the CDR3 is TGTGCCAGCAGCCAGACTAGCGGGAGGGCCGGGTCAGATACGCAGTATTTT.

The chain employs TRBV7-3 and TRBJ2-1; 8 bases are shared with TRBD2. The CDR3 runs to 15 residues. Looked up from germline, CDR1 is SGHTA and CDR2 is FQGTGA. V was pared by 5 bases and J by 4 bases, with 7 bases of the junction left unmatched. CDR3 coding DNA: TGTGCCAGCAGCGGAGCGGGAGTTCCTTACAATGAGCAGTTCTTC. This sequence encodes CASSGAGVPYNEQFF.

The V and J genes are TRBV18 and TRBJ2-1; TRBD1 matches at 10 bases. From germline, CDR1 is KGHSH and CDR2 LQKENI. The CDR3 has 14 residues. V was pared by 5 bases and J by 4 bases, with 2 bases of the junction left unmatched. The chain's CDR3 is CASSGDRGYNEQFF. Here the CDR3 DNA reads TGTGCCAGCTCAGGGGACAGGGGATACAATGAGCAGTTCTTC.

V usage is TRBV5-5 and J usage is TRBJ2-1; D possibly matches TRBD1 or TRBD2 (5 bases each). This CDR3 has 15 amino acids. Trimming shortened V by 5 bases and J by 4 bases, and 16 bases separated the two germline ends. Germline V gene sequence: CDR1 SGHKS, CDR2 YYEKEE (reference sequence). The CDR3 DNA follows: TGTGCCAGCAGTTACCAGGGACCCGCATACAATGAGCAGTTCTTC. Translated: CASSYQGPAYNEQFF.

This clone has just one count. The CDR3 here is CASSPEPLAKNIQYF. DNA of the CDR3: TGTGCCAGCAGCCCCGAGCCACTAGCCAAAAACATTCAGTACTTC. The chain employs TRBV7-6 and TRBJ2-4; D unclear. The germline V gene has CDR1 SGHVS and CDR2 FNYEAQ. This CDR3 region has 15 residues. Trimming took off 5 bases at V and 0 bases at J, with 11 bases between the two ends.

J is TRBJ2-5 and V is TRBV28; D remains ambiguous. The CDR3 is 14 amino acids. The germline V gene has CDR1 MDHEN and CDR2 SYDVKM. Trimming removed 2 bases from V and 2 bases from J, with 9 bases in between. The CDR3 loop is CASSLLGSQETQYF. The CDR3, as DNA: TGTGCCAGCAGTTTACTGGGGTCGCAAGAGACCCAGTACTTC. Full variable domain (outside the CDR3, taken from reference TRBV28 and TRBJ2-5): DVKVTQSSRYLVKRTGEKVFLECVQDMDHENMFWYRQDPGLGLRLIYFSYDVKMKEKGDIPEGYSVSREKKERFSLILESASTNQTSMYLCASSLLGSQETQYFGPGTRLLVL.

This clone has just one count. The rearrangement joins TRBV5-1 to TRBJ1-4, with 7 bases that match TRBD1. Germline lookup yields CDR1 SGHRS and CDR2 YFSETQ. After removal of 2 bases from V and 4 bases from J, the junction contained 5 bases not matched to a gene. The CDR3 sequence is 15 residues long. In DNA form, the CDR3 reads TGCGCCAGCAGCTTACCGGGACAGAGTAATGAAAAACTGTTTTTT. Its protein is CASSLPGQSNEKLFF.